This TCR beta chain was profiled in a study of T cell repertoires and HLA-DP antigens. Overall study context: Donor ages ranged from 18-to-29 to 60-to-69; a couple of men, one woman. Findings and limits, study-wide: Naive and memory CD4+ cells were analysed together, not apart.

V was shortened by 2 bases and J by 2 bases, with 12 bases between the two germline ends. CDR1 is SGHVS, CDR2 FNYEAQ, per germline. This CDR3 has 15 residues. Produced via immunoSEQ multiplex PCR; TCRdb's table is partial and in-frame only. The sample lists 65,000 to 90,000 clones; about 80% were seen once. Comments on this clone: Antigen: not known.

Sequenced input: CD4+ T cells from PBMCs. The receptor's source is a man in his 60s in good health and CMV-seronegative. The V call is TRBV7-6, the J call TRBJ2-5, with a weak D call TRBD2 (5 bases). The CDR3 DNA is TGTGCCAGCAGCTTATCCGGGGTGGGGCAAGAGACCCAGTACTTC. Protein product: CASSLSGVGQETQYF.